This T cell receptor (beta chain) appears in the sequencing data of a study of T cell responses to AZD1222 COVID-19 vaccine. Study-wide background: The analysis combined second doses at about 4 or about 12 weeks.

Worth noting for this clone: Its specificity is not known.

Study-wide points: Rises in breadth and depth of Spike-specific TCRs came after two AZD1222 doses.

Libraries were prepared by immunoSEQ multiplex PCR; TCRdb keeps only in-frame clonotypes and omits some of them. The table records about 140,000 clones, 80% to 95% of them present only once. The TCR sequence derives from an adult in good health. The sample in question was peripheral blood, obtained on day 0 of AZD1222 vaccination.

Written as DNA, the CDR3 is TGTGCCAGCAGTTGGAAGGTCGGCAATCAGCCCCAGCATTTT. Amino acids: CASSWKVGNQPQHF. The V and J genes are TRBV6-5 and TRBJ1-5; no clear D. This CDR3 region has 14 residues. Deletions cut 4 bases from V and 2 bases from J, with 9 bases between. Germline V CDR1 and CDR2: MNHEY, SVGAGI.